The sequence of this T cell receptor beta chain was determined in a study of shared clonotypes between healthy human individuals. Method: immunoSEQ multiplex PCR; TCRdb's copy keeps in-frame clones and lacks some. The table records 1.4 million or so clones, approximately 98.5% of them present only once. This clone was counted once. After removal of 4 bases from V and 3 bases from J, the junction contained 4 bases not matched to a gene. The length of the CDR3 is 15 residues. The V gene's germline CDR1 is SGHNT and CDR2 YYREEE (reference sequence). The gene calls are TRBV5-4 and TRBJ2-7; 13 bases are shared with TRBD2. The origin of this receptor is a young man in good health. Sample: naive CD4+ T cells sorted from blood. This sample's subset: CD45RA+ positively selected. CDR3 sequence (DNA): TGTGCCAGCAGCCCCGGGACTAGCGGGGTCTACGAGCAGTACTTC. Its protein product is CASSPGTSGVYEQYF.